The 28 T cell receptor beta chains below all came from one sample that was sequenced in a study of T cells after yellow fever vaccination (dated by TCRdb to about 2019). Libraries were made using 5' RACE. TCRdb shows the sequencer as Illumina HiSeq 2500. TCRdb's own reprocessing of the public reads used fastp at Q25 and MiXCR and kept productive beta chains. Each CDR3 protein appears once, grouped with its most common genes and DNA. The sample includes about 85,000 distinct CDR3 sequences, with 10% to 15% observed a single time. Clones ranked in the top ten supply around 25% of the sample. The meaning of the sample's treatment or condition label: live attenuated yellow fever vaccine strain. The sample was CD8+ T cells not binding an NS4B(214-222) dextramer, sorted from PBMCs, taken roughly 23 days after the first yellow fever vaccination. Per the publication, the cell subset or site label means: NS4B epitope dextramer-negative CD8 T cells. These receptors originate from a man younger than 35 who received the YFV17D yellow fever vaccine.

The chain combines TRBV2 with TRBJ2-1; D is ambiguous. This CDR3 comprises 13 residues. Trimming removed 4 bases at V and 4 bases at J, with 8 bases between. Germline CDR1 is SNHLY and CDR2 is FYNNEI. CDR3 sequence: CASSVSRYNEQFF. The CDR3 DNA sequence: TGTGCCAGCAGTGTCTCTCGATACAATGAGCAGTTCTTC.

In this sample, this clonotype turned up a few times. The chain couples TRBV3-1 to TRBJ1-1; 7 bases are shared with TRBD1. This CDR3 comprises 14 residues. V shed 5 bases and J 3 bases; nucleotides not matched to a gene: 6. From germline, CDR1 is LGHDT and CDR2 YNNKEL (reference sequence). The CDR3 nucleotides are TGTGCCAGCAGCGAAACAGGGGCACACACTGAAGCTTTCTTT. Protein: CASSETGAHTEAFF.

The sample holds one count of this clonotype. The chain carries TRBV19 and TRBJ2-2, with 7 bases fitting TRBD1. Germline V lookup: CDR1 LNHDA, CDR2 SQIVND (reference sequence). V lost 7 bases to trimming and J lost 1 base; unmatched junction nucleotides: 9. CDR3 length equals 16 residues. The CDR3: CASNFLRTGNTGELFF. In nucleotides, the CDR3 is TGTGCCAGTAACTTTCTCAGGACAGGGAACACCGGGGAGCTGTTTTTT.

The rearrangement uses TRBV7-2 and TRBJ2-7, with D perhaps being TRBD1 or TRBD2 (6 bases each). Trimming cost V 3 bases and J 7 bases, with 10 bases left between them. Germline CDR1 and CDR2: SGHTA and FQGNSA. The length of the CDR3 is 12 residues. The CDR3 loop reads CASSFTGREQYV. CDR3 nucleotide sequence: TGTGCCAGCAGCTTTACAGGGAGGGAGCAGTACGTC.

In its sample, this clonotype was seen many times. The rearrangement joins TRBV5-1 to TRBJ2-1, with no clear D. The CDR3 sequence is 16 residues long. The V end was cut by 1 base, the J end by 5 bases, with 16 bases between. Germline values: CDR1 SGHRS, CDR2 YFSETQ. The CDR3 sequence: CASSLWQTLKNNEQFF. The CDR3 bases are TGCGCCAGCAGCTTGTGGCAAACCCTGAAGAACAATGAGCAGTTCTTC.

The gene calls are TRBV11-2 and TRBJ2-7, with 8 bases lining up with TRBD1. The CDR3 has 14 amino acids. Germline CDR1 and CDR2: SGHAT and FQNNGV. The trim removed 4 bases at V and 4 bases at J, leaving 6 bases unmatched. In DNA, the CDR3 is TGTGCCAGCAGCTCTCTAGACAGGGGATACGAGCAGTACGTC. This gives the protein CASSSLDRGYEQYV.

This clonotype was seen a single time. The rearrangement joins TRBV2 to TRBJ1-1; 11 bases line up with TRBD1. Trimming at V came to 6 bases and at J to 3 bases, leaving 15 bases not matched to a gene. The CDR3 length is 18 residues. Looked up from germline, CDR1 is SNHLY and CDR2 is FYNNEI. The CDR3 is CASRGQGVVSVCDTEAFF. Written as DNA, the CDR3 is TGTGCCAGCAGGGGACAGGGGGTTGTGTCGGTGTGCGACACTGAAGCTTTCTTT.

The chain employs TRBV12-3 or TRBV12-4 and TRBJ1-5, with D possibly being TRBD1 (6 bases). V was cut by 6 bases and J by 1 base, with 16 bases left in between. CDR3 length: 16 residues. The CDR3 spells CASSSPGAGSNQPQHF. CDR3 bases: TGTGCCAGCAGCTCCCCGGGGGCGGGAAGCAATCAGCCCCAGCATTTT.

The V gene is TRBV6-2 or TRBV6-3, the J gene TRBJ1-1; unclear D gene. Germline V CDR1 and CDR2: MNHEY, SVGEGT. Trimming pared 0 bases from V and 1 base from J, leaving 12 bases between. This CDR3 is 16 amino acids long. CDR3: CASSYSRAEGNTEAFF. CDR3 DNA sequence: TGTGCCAGCAGTTACTCGAGGGCCGAGGGGAACACTGAAGCTTTCTTT.

The chain uses TRBV6-2 or TRBV6-3 and TRBJ1-5, with D maybe TRBD1 (6 bases). This CDR3 is 17 amino acids long. Trimming cost V 5 bases and J 1 base, with 18 bases left between them. CDR1 is MNHEY, CDR2 SVGEGT, per germline. Here the CDR3 reads CASSRTIFQGSNQPQHF. In DNA form, the CDR3 reads TGTGCCAGCAGTCGAACCATCTTCCAGGGGAGCAATCAGCCCCAGCATTTT.

There are a few counts of this clonotype. V usage is TRBV6-2 or TRBV6-3 and J usage is TRBJ1-1, with a weak D call TRBD1 (5 bases). This CDR3 spans 15 amino acids. CDR1 is MNHEY and CDR2 is SVGEGT in the germline V gene. The germline V and J ends were trimmed by 8 bases and 4 bases, with 20 bases remaining between them. The CDR3 is CASYHAPGVGTEAFF. CDR3 bases: TGTGCCAGCTATCACGCGCCGGGGGTCGGCACTGAAGCTTTCTTT.

This clonotype was detected a few times. V usage is TRBV4-1 and J usage is TRBJ2-5, with TRBD2 matching over 10 bases. Germline CDR1 MGHRA, CDR2 YSYEKL. V was clipped by 4 bases and J by 2 bases; unmatched bases: 10. This CDR3 is built from 17 residues. CDR3 sequence: CASSPPSGLARQETQYF. The CDR3 bases are TGCGCCAGCAGCCCACCCTCGGGACTAGCGCGACAAGAGACCCAGTACTTC.

This rearrangement joins TRBV7-9 to TRBJ1-2; D not certain. The CDR3 extends over 12 amino acids. The germline CDR1 and CDR2 sequences are SEHNR and FQNEAQ (reference sequence). V lost 7 bases to trimming and J lost 6 bases, with 12 bases between them. CDR3 residues: CASKRPGDGYTF. The CDR3 bases are TGTGCCAGCAAGCGGCCAGGAGATGGCTACACCTTC.

Concerning this clonotype itself: The junction does not match germline at one end; this may be a read error. V usage is TRBV4-1 and J usage is TRBJ2-1; a possible D gene is TRBD2 (7 bases). The V gene's germline CDR1 is MGHRA and CDR2 YSYEKL. The CDR3 covers 12 residues. The CDR3 spells CASGGAYSEQFF. CDR3 nucleotide sequence: TGCGCCAGCGGGGGGGCCTACAGTGAGCAGTTCTTC.

The CDR3 reads CASSLRQLYEQYF. Here the CDR3 DNA reads TGTGCCAGCAGCTTAAGACAGCTCTACGAGCAGTACTTC. The chain couples TRBV7-8 to TRBJ2-7; D might be TRBD1 (5 bases). With 2 bases removed from V and 3 bases from J, the gap between germline ends came to 8 bases. Germline CDR1 and CDR2: SGHVS and FQNEAQ. The CDR3 has 13 residues. The full variable domain, its missing parts supplied by reference TRBV7-8 and TRBJ2-7, is GAGVSQSPRYKVAKRGQDVALRCDPISGHVSLFWYQQALGQGPEFLTYFQNEAQLDKSGLPSDRFFAERPEGSVSTLKIQRTQQEDSAVYLCASSLRQLYEQYFGPGTRLTVT.

This clonotype was detected only a few times. V gene TRBV7-3 combines with J gene TRBJ2-3, with D possibly matching TRBD2 (6 bases). Germline V gene sequence: CDR1 SGHTA, CDR2 FQGTGA. V was shortened by 4 bases and J by 0 bases, with 11 bases between the two germline ends. The CDR3 runs to 15 residues. The CDR3 DNA follows: TGTGCCAGCAGCTCGGGACTCGTAAGCACAGATACGCAGTATTTT. Protein: CASSSGLVSTDTQYF.

This clonotype has only a few counts. The gene calls are TRBV7-9 and TRBJ2-7; TRBD2 is a possible D gene (7 bases). From germline, CDR1 is SEHNR and CDR2 FQNEAQ (reference sequence). V lost 6 bases, J lost 1 base, and 13 bases lay in between. The CDR3 is 14 amino acids. The CDR3 loop reads CASSPAGASYEQYV. The CDR3 coding sequence is TGTGCCAGCAGTCCCGCGGGGGCATCCTACGAGCAGTACGTC.

Only a few counts were recorded for this clonotype. The chain links TRBV27 to TRBJ2-1; no clear D. Germline values: CDR1 MNHEY, CDR2 SMNVEV (reference sequence). V lost 2 bases to trimming and J lost 5 bases, with 7 bases between them. CDR3 length: 13 residues. The CDR3 here is CASSLRPNNEQFF. CDR3 nucleotides: TGTGCCAGCAGTTTACGGCCAAACAATGAGCAGTTCTTC.

This clonotype came up a few times. The chain recombines TRBV14 with TRBJ2-3; D remains ambiguous. Germline CDR1 SGHDN, CDR2 FVKESK. The CDR3 covers 12 residues. V was shortened by 2 bases and J by 6 bases, with 6 bases between the two germline ends. In DNA, the CDR3 is TGTGCCAGCAGCCAATATCTGGATACGCAGTATTTT. This sequence encodes CASSQYLDTQYF. Combining the CDR3 with reference TRBV14 and TRBJ2-3 gives the whole variable domain EAGVTQFPSHSVIEKGQTVTLRCDPISGHDNLYWYRRVMGKEIKFLLHFVKESKQDESGMPNNRFLAERTGGTYSTLKVQPAELEDSGVYFCASSQYLDTQYFGPGTRLTVL.

This clonotype occurred many times. The chain is built from TRBV5-6 and TRBJ2-2; unclear D gene. V lost 0 bases and J 4 bases, leaving 13 bases between the germline ends. CDR3 size: 16 residues. Looked up from germline, CDR1 is SGHDT and CDR2 is YYEEEE. CDR3 bases: TGTGCCAGCAGCTTGGGATTTCAACCGGGCACCGGGGAGCTGTTTTTT. Translated, it gives CASSLGFQPGTGELFF.

This clonotype was found a few times. This sequence joins TRBV11-2 and TRBJ1-5; D may be TRBD1 (6 bases). The CDR3 is made up of 15 amino acids. Germline assignment: CDR1 SGHAT and CDR2 FQNNGV. The V end lost 5 bases, the J end lost 4 bases, and 15 bases lay between the germline ends. DNA for the CDR3: TGTGCCAGCAGCGACCTACAGGGAAGGAATCAGCCCCAGCATTTT. This encodes CASSDLQGRNQPQHF.

This sequence joins TRBV20-1 and TRBJ2-1; D possibly corresponds to TRBD2 (6 bases). CDR3 length: 14 residues. CDR1 is DFQATT, CDR2 SNEGSKA, per germline (reference sequence). Trimming removed 5 bases from V and 5 bases from J, with 16 bases in between. The CDR3 here is CSAPGTFINNEQFF. In nucleotides, the CDR3 is TGCAGTGCTCCCGGGACTTTTATCAACAATGAGCAGTTCTTC.

The chain is built from TRBV11-2 and TRBJ2-7; 9 nucleotides line up with TRBD2. This CDR3 has 15 amino acids. Per germline, CDR1 SGHAT and CDR2 FQNNGV. Unmatched junction bases numbered 11, after V lost 7 bases and J lost 4 bases. The chain's CDR3 is CASTRGLAGTYEQYF. The CDR3 nucleotides are TGTGCCAGCACTCGAGGCCTAGCGGGGACTTACGAGCAGTACTTC.

This clonotype was found a few times. The chain is built from TRBV9 and TRBJ2-7; the match to TRBD1 covers 7 bases. The CDR3 spans 16 residues. V was pared by 0 bases and J by 4 bases, with 10 bases of the junction left unmatched. The V gene's germline CDR1 is SGDLS and CDR2 YYNGEE. This CDR3 is CASSVDPGDSPYEQYF. For the CDR3, the DNA is TGTGCCAGCAGCGTAGACCCAGGGGACAGCCCATACGAGCAGTACTTC.

The chain combines TRBV4-1 with TRBJ1-3; a possible D gene is TRBD1 (5 bases). Trimming removed 1 base at V and 2 bases at J, with 12 bases between. The CDR3 spans 16 residues. The V gene's germline CDR1 is MGHRA and CDR2 YSYEKL. The CDR3 reads CASSQAWDRTGNTIYF. CDR3 DNA sequence: TGCGCCAGCAGCCAAGCCTGGGACCGGACTGGAAACACCATATATTTT.

The rearrangement links TRBV9 to TRBJ1-6; maybe TRBD1 (6 bases). This CDR3 region has 16 residues. The germline V gene has CDR1 SGDLS and CDR2 YYNGEE. Between the trimmed V and J ends, which lost 0 bases and 14 bases, there was a span of 21 bases. The CDR3 bases are TGTGCCAGCAGCGTAGAAGGAGGGCCACAGGGTGTTACCCTCCACTTT. It encodes CASSVEGGPQGVTLHF. The full variable domain, in which reference TRBV9 and TRBJ1-6 provide the parts outside the CDR3, is DSGVTQTPKHLITATGQRVTLRCSPRSGDLSVYWYQQSLDQGLQFLIQYYNGEERAKGNILERFSAQQFPDLHSELNLSSLELGDSALYFCASSVEGGPQGVTLHFGNGTRLTVT.

The V gene is TRBV6-5, the J gene TRBJ2-7; unclear D gene. Between the trimmed V and J ends, which lost 0 bases and 0 bases, there was a span of 6 bases. The germline CDR1 and CDR2 sequences are MNHEY and SVGAGI. This CDR3 comprises 14 residues. The DNA of the CDR3 is TGTGCCAGCAGTTACTCACGGAGCTCCTACGAGCAGTACGTC. Protein product: CASSYSRSSYEQYV.

This clonotype was detected only a few times. The chain is built from TRBV7-2 and TRBJ2-3, with D perhaps given as TRBD1 or TRBD2 (6 bases each). This CDR3 is built from 16 residues. Germline lookup yields CDR1 SGHTA and CDR2 FQGNSA. Trimming took 1 base from V and 5 from J, leaving 16 bases between them. The CDR3 sequence is CASSLDITGRQDTQYF. The CDR3 DNA reads TGTGCCAGCAGCTTAGATATTACAGGGAGGCAAGATACGCAGTATTTT.